The 21 T cell receptor beta chains below all came from one sample that was sequenced in a study of cytomegalovirus exposure and HLA in healthy donors. Primers: 60 Vbeta forward and 13 Jbeta reverse. Some clones are missing from TCRdb's copy, which holds only in-frame ones; the method was immunoSEQ multiplex PCR. The sample consists of 160,000 or so clones, 82% of them appearing once. The sequencing sample was made of PBMCs. Receptors originate from a middle-aged man in good health and CMV-seropositive.

The gene calls are TRBV6-6 and TRBJ2-7, with D possibly TRBD1 on 7 matching bases. CDR3 length: 13 amino acids. Trimming pared 8 bases from V and 4 bases from J, leaving 15 bases between. CDR1 is MNHNY and CDR2 is SVGAGI in the germline V gene (reference sequence). CDR3 region: CASFQGGLYEQYF. DNA for the CDR3: TGTGCCAGCTTCCAGGGGGGATTATACGAGCAGTACTTC.

This chain uses TRBV29-1 with TRBJ2-7, with TRBD2 matching 7 bases. V lost 5 bases to trimming and J lost 3 bases; unmatched junction nucleotides: 19. Germline-derived CDR1 and CDR2 are SQVTM and ANQGSEA. The CDR3 is made up of 17 amino acids. CDR3 residues: CSVRGGDSLAENYEQYF. The CDR3 DNA is TGCAGCGTTCGCGGGGGTGATTCGCTAGCGGAAAACTACGAGCAGTACTTC.

This clone was counted a few times. The chain carries TRBV25-1 and TRBJ2-7; D unresolved. Germline V gene sequence: CDR1 MGHDK, CDR2 SYGVNS. The CDR3 length is 11 residues. Trimming took off 5 bases at V and 3 bases at J, with 5 bases between the two ends. The CDR3 protein is CASSYNYEQYF. CDR3 bases: TGTGCCAGCAGTTACAACTACGAGCAGTACTTC.

The chain is built from TRBV2 and TRBJ2-7; possibly TRBD1 for D (5 bases). Germline V gene sequence: CDR1 SNHLY, CDR2 FYNNEI. The CDR3 is 12 amino acids. V lost 5 bases, J lost 3 bases, and 8 bases lay in between. CDR3 protein: CASSRQLYEQYF. Written as DNA, the CDR3 is TGTGCCAGCAGTCGACAGCTCTACGAGCAGTACTTC.

This chain joins TRBV19 and TRBJ1-2; D is perhaps TRBD1 (6 bases). The V gene lost 6 bases and the J gene lost 3 bases, with 20 bases spanning the gap. CDR3 length: 16 residues. CDR1 and CDR2 from the germline V gene are LNHDA and SQIVND (reference sequence). CDR3 bases: TGTGCCAGTAGGCTAAGGACAGCCCAACGGGACTATGGCTACACCTTC. Amino acid sequence: CASRLRTAQRDYGYTF.

The chain combines TRBV5-1 with TRBJ2-7; TRBD2 is a possible D gene (6 bases). With 1 base removed from V and 3 bases from J, the gap between germline ends came to 14 bases. CDR3 size: 15 residues. Germline lookup yields CDR1 SGHRS and CDR2 YFSETQ. This CDR3 reads CASSLILAPNYEQYF. The CDR3 nucleotides are TGCGCCAGCAGCTTGATTCTAGCGCCCAACTACGAGCAGTACTTC.

This clone has a single count. The V and J genes are TRBV7-2 and TRBJ2-7, with D maybe TRBD2 (5 bases). Deletions cut 5 bases from V and 3 bases from J, with 20 bases between. CDR3 length: 16 residues. CDR1 is SGHTA, CDR2 FQGNSA, per germline. CDR3 nucleotide sequence: TGTGCCAGCAGCCTCTCCACCGGGGTACCAATCTACGAGCAGTACTTC. This encodes CASSLSTGVPIYEQYF.

The rearrangement uses TRBV7-9 and TRBJ2-1, with TRBD2 matching 10 bases. The junction had 5 bases not matched to a gene; V was cut back by 2 bases and J by 7 bases. The CDR3 runs 15 residues. The germline gives CDR1 SEHNR, CDR2 FQNEAQ (reference sequence). CDR3 protein: CASSLSGRVVNEQFF. The CDR3 DNA is TGTGCCAGCAGCTTAAGCGGGAGGGTCGTAAATGAGCAGTTCTTC.

The DNA of the CDR3 is TGTGCCAGTAGTACGACAGGGGGAAACCCCGGAAACACCATATATTTT. Its translation is CASSTTGGNPGNTIYF. The chain couples TRBV19 to TRBJ1-3; 9 nucleotides align to TRBD1. The CDR3 runs 16 residues. V shed 4 bases and J 4 bases; nucleotides not matched to a gene: 8. CDR1 is LNHDA and CDR2 is SQIVND in the germline V gene (reference sequence).

This clone was found a few times. V usage is TRBV6-6 and J usage is TRBJ2-1; 7 bases line up with TRBD2. The CDR3 is made up of 13 amino acids. Looked up from germline, CDR1 is MNHNY and CDR2 is SVGAGI (reference sequence). V lost 5 bases and J lost 6; bases outside the gene matches: 4. The CDR3 nucleotides are TGTGCCAGCAGTGCGACTAGCTTCAATGAGCAGTTCTTC. This encodes CASSATSFNEQFF.

This clone was seen only once. The rearrangement joins TRBV9 to TRBJ1-6; TRBD1 is a possible D gene (6 bases). Trimming took 1 base from V and 8 from J, leaving 10 bases between them. CDR3 length: 14 residues. Germline V gene lookup returns CDR1 SGDLS and CDR2 YYNGEE. This CDR3 is CASSVNRDDSPLHF. The CDR3, as DNA: TGTGCCAGCAGCGTAAACAGGGATGATTCACCCCTCCACTTT.

This clone was recorded a few times. The V call is TRBV10-3, the J call TRBJ2-1, with TRBD1 identical over 9 bases. From germline, CDR1 is ENHRY and CDR2 SYGVKD. This CDR3 has 15 residues. With 6 bases clipped from V and 7 bases from J, the junction kept 10 bases outside the gene matches. DNA of the CDR3: TGTGCCATCAGCCCCAACAGGGGGCCACAGAATGAGCAGTTCTTC. Amino acids: CAISPNRGPQNEQFF.

The chain carries TRBV9 and TRBJ2-5, with 10 bases matching TRBD2. Near its end, the DNA agrees better with TRBJ2-7, so the J call may be wrong. CDR1 is SGDLS and CDR2 is YYNGEE in the germline V gene. CDR3 length equals 15 residues. CDR3 sequence: CASSGTSGISYEQYF. The DNA for the CDR3 is TGTGCCAGCAGCGGGACTAGCGGAATTTCCTACGAGCAGTACTTC.

This clone turned up a few times. This chain connects TRBV29-1 to TRBJ1-1, with 11 bases that match TRBD1. The CDR3 has 13 amino acids. Germline V lookup: CDR1 SQVTM, CDR2 ANQGSEA. The V gene end was trimmed by 6 bases and the J gene end by 4 bases; junction bases not matched to a gene: 4. This chain's CDR3 is CSVGTGGTTEAFF. CDR3 coding DNA: TGCAGCGTCGGGACAGGGGGGACCACTGAAGCTTTCTTT.

The chain has TRBV2 and TRBJ2-7, with 9 bases identical to TRBD1. This CDR3 has 17 residues. The trim removed 4 bases at V and 7 bases at J, leaving 17 bases unmatched. Germline values: CDR1 SNHLY, CDR2 FYNNEI. This chain's CDR3 is CASSGPGTGSLTGEQYF. The DNA of the CDR3 is TGTGCCAGCAGTGGTCCCGGGACAGGGTCCCTAACCGGGGAGCAGTACTTC.

This clone was seen once. This rearrangement joins TRBV15 to TRBJ2-6, with TRBD1 matching 10 bases. Looked up from germline, CDR1 is LNHNV and CDR2 is YYDKDF (reference sequence). Losses at the gene ends were 5 bases for V and 3 bases for J; bases not matched to a gene: 10. The CDR3 extends over 18 amino acids. CDR3 in DNA: TGTGCCACCAGCGGGTGGGACAGGGGTCCTGGTGGGGCCAACGTCCTGACTTTC. Encoded protein: CATSGWDRGPGGANVLTF.

The CDR3 protein is CASSQAGLAGSSYEQYF. DNA for the CDR3: TGTGCCAGCAGCCAGGCTGGACTAGCGGGATCGAGCTACGAGCAGTACTTC. The chain recombines TRBV4-2 with TRBJ2-7; 12 nucleotides line up with TRBD2. CDR3 length: 17 amino acids. Germline V lookup: CDR1 LGHNA, CDR2 YNFKEQ. V dropped 3 bases and J dropped 3; count of bases not matched to a gene: 9.

This clone was detected a few times. J is TRBJ2-5 and V is TRBV6-1, with 9 bases aligning to TRBD1. The CDR3 has 15 residues. V was pared by 5 bases and J by 2 bases, with 6 bases of the junction left unmatched. Germline-derived CDR1 and CDR2 are MNHNS and SASEGT. The CDR3 nucleotides read TGTGCCAGCAGTCAGACAGGGGGTTATCAAGAGACCCAGTACTTC. As protein: CASSQTGGYQETQYF.

About this clone: Distinct nucleotide sequences in the sample also encode this CDR3. The chain links TRBV9 to TRBJ2-7, with 9 nucleotides matching TRBD1. The length of the CDR3 is 14 residues. Germline V CDR1 and CDR2: SGDLS, YYNGEE. J gave up 3 bases and V 4 bases, and 5 bases lay outside the gene matches. In DNA form, the CDR3 reads TGTGCCAGCAGCCCATGGACAGGGGACTACGAGCAGTACTTC. It specifies CASSPWTGDYEQYF.

This rearrangement joins TRBV28 to TRBJ2-5; 8 bases align to TRBD2. Germline loops: CDR1 MDHEN, CDR2 SYDVKM. This CDR3 spans 16 amino acids. With 1 base clipped from V and 0 bases from J, the junction kept 4 bases outside the gene matches. CDR3 region: CASSLYGSGDQETQYF. The CDR3 bases are TGTGCCAGCAGTTTATATGGTAGCGGGGACCAAGAGACCCAGTACTTC.

The rearrangement joins TRBV5-1 to TRBJ1-3; the D is unclear. The CDR3 contains 16 residues. The ends were cut back, 0 bases at V and 0 bases at J, with 10 bases in the middle. The V gene's germline CDR1 is SGHRS and CDR2 YFSETQ. CDR3 amino acids: CASSLGTSHSGNTIYF. The CDR3 DNA reads TGCGCCAGCAGCTTGGGAACCTCACACTCTGGAAACACCATATATTTT.